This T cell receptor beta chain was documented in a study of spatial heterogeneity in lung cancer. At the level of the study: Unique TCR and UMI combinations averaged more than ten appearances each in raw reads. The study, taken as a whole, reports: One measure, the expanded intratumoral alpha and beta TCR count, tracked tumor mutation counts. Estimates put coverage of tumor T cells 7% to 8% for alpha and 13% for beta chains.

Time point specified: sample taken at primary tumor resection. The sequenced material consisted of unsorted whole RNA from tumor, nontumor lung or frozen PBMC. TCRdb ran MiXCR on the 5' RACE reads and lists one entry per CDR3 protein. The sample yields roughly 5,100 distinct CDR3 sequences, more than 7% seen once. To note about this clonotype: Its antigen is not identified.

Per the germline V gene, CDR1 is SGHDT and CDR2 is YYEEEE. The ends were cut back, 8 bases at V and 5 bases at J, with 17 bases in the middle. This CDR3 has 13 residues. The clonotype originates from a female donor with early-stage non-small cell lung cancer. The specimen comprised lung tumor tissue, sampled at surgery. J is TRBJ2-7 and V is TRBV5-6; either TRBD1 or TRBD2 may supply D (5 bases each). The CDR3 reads CASNTGRSHEQYF. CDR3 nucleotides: TGTGCCAGTAACACGGGGCGTAGCCACGAGCAGTACTTC.